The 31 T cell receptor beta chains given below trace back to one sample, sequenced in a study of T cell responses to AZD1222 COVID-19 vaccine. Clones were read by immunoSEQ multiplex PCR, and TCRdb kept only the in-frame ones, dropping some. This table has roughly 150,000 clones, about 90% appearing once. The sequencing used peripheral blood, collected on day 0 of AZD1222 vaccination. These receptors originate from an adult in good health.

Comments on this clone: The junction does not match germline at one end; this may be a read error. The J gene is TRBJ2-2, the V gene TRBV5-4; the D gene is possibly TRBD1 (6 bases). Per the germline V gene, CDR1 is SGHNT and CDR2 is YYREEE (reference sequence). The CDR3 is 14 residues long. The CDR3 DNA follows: TGTGCCAGCAGCTTTGGACAGAACGCCGGGGAGCTGTTTTTT. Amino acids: CASSFGQNAGELFF. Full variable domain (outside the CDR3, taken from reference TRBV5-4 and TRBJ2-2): ETGVTQSPTHLIKTRGQQVTLRCSSQSGHNTVSWYQQALGQGPQFIFQYYREEENGRGNFPPRFSGLQFPNYSSELNVNALELDDSALYLCASSFGQNAGELFFGEGSRLTVL.

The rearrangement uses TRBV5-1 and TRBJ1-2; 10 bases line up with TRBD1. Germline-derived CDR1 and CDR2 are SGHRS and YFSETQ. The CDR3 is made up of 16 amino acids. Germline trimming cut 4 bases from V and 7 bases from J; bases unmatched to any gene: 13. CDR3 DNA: TGCGCCAGCAGCCCCCCCGAGACAGGGGGCCGGTCTGGCTACACCTTC. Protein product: CASSPPETGGRSGYTF.

CDR3 in amino acids: CASSIYLAKDTEAFF. As DNA, the CDR3 is TGTGCCAGTAGTATATATTTGGCCAAAGACACTGAAGCTTTCTTT. The chain is built from TRBV19 and TRBJ1-1; D is undetermined. Germline loops: CDR1 LNHDA, CDR2 SQIVND (reference sequence). Trimming took off 2 bases at V and 3 bases at J, with 13 bases between the two ends. The CDR3 has 15 amino acids.

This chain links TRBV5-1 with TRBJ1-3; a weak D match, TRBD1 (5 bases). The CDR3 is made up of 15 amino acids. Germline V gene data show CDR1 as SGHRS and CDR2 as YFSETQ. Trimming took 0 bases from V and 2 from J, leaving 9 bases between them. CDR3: CASSLGGPTGNTIYF. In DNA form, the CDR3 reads TGCGCCAGCAGCTTGGGGGGACCTACTGGAAACACCATATATTTT.

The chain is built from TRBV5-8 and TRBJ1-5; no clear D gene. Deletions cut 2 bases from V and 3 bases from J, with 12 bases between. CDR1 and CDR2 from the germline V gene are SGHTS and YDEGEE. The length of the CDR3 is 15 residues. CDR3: CASSFAGKANQPQHF. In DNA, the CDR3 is TGTGCCAGCAGCTTTGCTGGGAAGGCCAATCAGCCCCAGCATTTT.

The CDR3 loop reads CASSQDTRFAETQYF. DNA for the CDR3: TGTGCCAGCAGCCAAGATACGAGGTTCGCAGAGACCCAGTACTTC. The V gene is TRBV4-2, the J gene TRBJ2-5; D not resolved. The germline V gene encodes CDR1 LGHNA and CDR2 YNFKEQ. The V and J ends lost 0 bases and 4 bases respectively, with 12 bases between them. The CDR3 spans 15 residues.

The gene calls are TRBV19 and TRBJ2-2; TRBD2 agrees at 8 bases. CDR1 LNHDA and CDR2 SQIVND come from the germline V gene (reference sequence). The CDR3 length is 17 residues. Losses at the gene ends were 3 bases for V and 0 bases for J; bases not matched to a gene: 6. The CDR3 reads CASSILRGATNTGELFF. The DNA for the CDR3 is TGTGCCAGTAGTATTTTGCGGGGGGCCACGAACACCGGGGAGCTGTTTTTT.

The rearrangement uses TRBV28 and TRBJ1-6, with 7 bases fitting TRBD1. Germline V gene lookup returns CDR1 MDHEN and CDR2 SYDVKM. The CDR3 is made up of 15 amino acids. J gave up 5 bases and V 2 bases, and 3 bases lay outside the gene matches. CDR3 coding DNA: TGTGCCAGCAGTTTAGCCGACAGGGATAATTCACCCCTCCACTTT. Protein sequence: CASSLADRDNSPLHF.

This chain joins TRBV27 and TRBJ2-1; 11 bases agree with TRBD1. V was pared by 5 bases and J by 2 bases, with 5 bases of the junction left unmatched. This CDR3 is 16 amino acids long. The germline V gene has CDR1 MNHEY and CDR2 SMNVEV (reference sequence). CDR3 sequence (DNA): TGTGCCAGCAGTAAAACGGACAGGGGGCCCTACAATGAGCAGTTCTTC. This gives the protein CASSKTDRGPYNEQFF.

CDR3 coding DNA: TGTGCCAGTATGTGGGGGGTCGACACCGGGGAGCTGTTTTTT. This encodes CASMWGVDTGELFF. The J gene is TRBJ2-2, the V gene TRBV19, with a possible D match to TRBD2 (6 bases). The CDR3 spans 14 residues. Trimming stripped 7 bases from V and 3 bases from J, with 12 bases between. Per the germline V gene, CDR1 is LNHDA and CDR2 is SQIVND (reference sequence). The variable domain in full, completed from reference TRBV19 and TRBJ2-2, reads DGGITQSPKYLFRKEGQNVTLSCEQNLNHDAMYWYRQDPGQGLRLIYYSQIVNDFQKGDIAEGYSVSREKKESFPLTVTSAQKNPTAFYLCASMWGVDTGELFFGEGSRLTVL.

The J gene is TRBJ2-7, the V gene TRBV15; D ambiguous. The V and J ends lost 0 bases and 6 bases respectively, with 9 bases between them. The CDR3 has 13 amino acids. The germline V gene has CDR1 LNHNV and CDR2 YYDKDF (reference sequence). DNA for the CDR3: TGTGCCACCAGCAGAGATCGAAGGGTCGAGCAGTACTTC. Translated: CATSRDRRVEQYF.

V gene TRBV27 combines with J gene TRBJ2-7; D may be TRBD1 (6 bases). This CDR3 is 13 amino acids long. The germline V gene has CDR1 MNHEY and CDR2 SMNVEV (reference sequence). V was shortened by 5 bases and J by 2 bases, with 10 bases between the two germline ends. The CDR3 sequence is CASSIGQPYEQYF. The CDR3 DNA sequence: TGTGCCAGCAGTATTGGACAGCCCTACGAGCAGTACTTC.

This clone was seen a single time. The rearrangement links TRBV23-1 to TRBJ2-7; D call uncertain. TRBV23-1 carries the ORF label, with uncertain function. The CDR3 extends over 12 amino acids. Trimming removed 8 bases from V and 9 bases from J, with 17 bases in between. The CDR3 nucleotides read TGCGCCAGCCGCGGTCGGGCAGGCGGGCAGTACTTC. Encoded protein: CASRGRAGGQYF.

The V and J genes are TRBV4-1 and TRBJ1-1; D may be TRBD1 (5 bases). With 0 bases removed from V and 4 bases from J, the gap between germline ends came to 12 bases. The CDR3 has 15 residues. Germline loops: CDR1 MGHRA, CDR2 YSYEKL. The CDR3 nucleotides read TGCGCCAGCAGCCAAGATAGAGGGGCCGGCACTGAAGCTTTCTTT. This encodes CASSQDRGAGTEAFF.

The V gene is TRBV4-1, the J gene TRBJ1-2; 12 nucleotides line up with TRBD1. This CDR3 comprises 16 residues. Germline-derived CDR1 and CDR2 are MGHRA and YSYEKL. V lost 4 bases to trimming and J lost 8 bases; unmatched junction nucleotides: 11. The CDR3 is CASSLQGDRGLKGYTF. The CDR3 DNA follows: TGCGCCAGCAGCCTACAGGGGGACAGGGGGCTTAAAGGCTACACCTTC.

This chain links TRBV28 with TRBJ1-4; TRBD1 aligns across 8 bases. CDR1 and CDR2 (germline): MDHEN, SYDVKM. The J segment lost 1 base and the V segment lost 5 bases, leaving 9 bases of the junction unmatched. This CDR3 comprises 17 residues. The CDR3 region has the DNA TGTGCCAGCAGTCCAGGCGGAGGACAGGGAACTAATGAAAAACTGTTTTTT. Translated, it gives CASSPGGGQGTNEKLFF. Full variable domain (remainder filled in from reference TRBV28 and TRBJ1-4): DVKVTQSSRYLVKRTGEKVFLECVQDMDHENMFWYRQDPGLGLRLIYFSYDVKMKEKGDIPEGYSVSREKKERFSLILESASTNQTSMYLCASSPGGGQGTNEKLFFGSGTQLSVL.

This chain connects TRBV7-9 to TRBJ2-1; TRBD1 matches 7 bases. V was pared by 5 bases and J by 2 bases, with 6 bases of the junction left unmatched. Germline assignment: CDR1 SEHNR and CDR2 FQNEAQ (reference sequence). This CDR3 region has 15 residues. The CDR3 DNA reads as TGTGCCAGCAGCCCCGACAGGGCGACCTACAATGAGCAGTTCTTC. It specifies CASSPDRATYNEQFF. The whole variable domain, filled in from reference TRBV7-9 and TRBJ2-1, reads DTGVSQNPRHKITKRGQNVTFRCDPISEHNRLYWYRQTLGQGPEFLTYFQNEAQLEKSRLLSDRFSAERPKGSFSTLEIQRTEQGDSAMYLCASSPDRATYNEQFFGPGTRLTVL.

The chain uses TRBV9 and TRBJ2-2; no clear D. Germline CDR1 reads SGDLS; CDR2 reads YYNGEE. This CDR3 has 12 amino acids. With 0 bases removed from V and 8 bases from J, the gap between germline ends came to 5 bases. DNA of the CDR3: TGTGCCAGCAGCGTAGGGGGTGGGGAGCTGTTTTTT. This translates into CASSVGGGELFF.

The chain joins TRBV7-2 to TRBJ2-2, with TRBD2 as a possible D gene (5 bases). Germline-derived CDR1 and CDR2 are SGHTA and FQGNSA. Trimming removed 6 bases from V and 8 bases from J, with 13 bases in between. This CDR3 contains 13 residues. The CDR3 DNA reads TGTGCCAGCAGGGTCGGGGTTGAGGGGGAGCTGTTTTTT. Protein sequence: CASRVGVEGELFF.

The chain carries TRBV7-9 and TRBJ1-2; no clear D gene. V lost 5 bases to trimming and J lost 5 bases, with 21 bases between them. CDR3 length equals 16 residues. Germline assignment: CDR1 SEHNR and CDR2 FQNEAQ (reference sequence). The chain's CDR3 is CASSPPAESARYGYTF. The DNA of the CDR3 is TGTGCCAGCAGCCCGCCGGCAGAGAGCGCTCGGTATGGCTACACCTTC.

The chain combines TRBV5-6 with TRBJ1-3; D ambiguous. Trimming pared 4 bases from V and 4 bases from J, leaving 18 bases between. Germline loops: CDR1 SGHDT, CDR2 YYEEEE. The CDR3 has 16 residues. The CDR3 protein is CASSGPGGPIGNTIYF. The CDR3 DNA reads TGTGCCAGCAGCGGGCCGGGTGGACCTATCGGAAACACCATATATTTT.

The CDR3 region has the DNA TGTGCCAGCAGTTACAGGAGAACGCAGAAAGAAGCTTTCTTT. This sequence encodes CASSYRRTQKEAFF. This chain uses TRBV6-2 or TRBV6-3 with TRBJ1-1, with D unresolved. Germline CDR1 and CDR2: MNHEY and SVGEGT. V dropped 2 bases and J dropped 8 bases, with 15 bases sitting between them. This CDR3 comprises 14 residues.

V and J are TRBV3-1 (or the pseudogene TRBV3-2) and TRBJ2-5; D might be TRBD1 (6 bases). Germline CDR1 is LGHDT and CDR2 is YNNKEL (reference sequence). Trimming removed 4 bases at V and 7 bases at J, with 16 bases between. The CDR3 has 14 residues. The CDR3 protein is CASSPRDRGGTQYF. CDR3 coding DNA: TGTGCCAGCAGCCCTAGGGACCGAGGGGGGACCCAGTACTTC.

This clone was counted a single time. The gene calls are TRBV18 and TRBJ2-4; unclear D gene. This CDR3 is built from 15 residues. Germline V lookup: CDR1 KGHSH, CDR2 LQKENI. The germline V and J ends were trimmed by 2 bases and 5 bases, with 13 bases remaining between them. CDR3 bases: TGTGCCAGCTCACCATCACAAGGCCACGAAAACATTCAGTACTTC. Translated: CASSPSQGHENIQYF.

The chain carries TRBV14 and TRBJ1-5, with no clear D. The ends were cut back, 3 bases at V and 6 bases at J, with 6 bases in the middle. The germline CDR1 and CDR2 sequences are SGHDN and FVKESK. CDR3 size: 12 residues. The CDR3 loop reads CASSHPGQPQHF. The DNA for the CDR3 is TGTGCCAGCAGCCACCCGGGTCAGCCCCAGCATTTT.

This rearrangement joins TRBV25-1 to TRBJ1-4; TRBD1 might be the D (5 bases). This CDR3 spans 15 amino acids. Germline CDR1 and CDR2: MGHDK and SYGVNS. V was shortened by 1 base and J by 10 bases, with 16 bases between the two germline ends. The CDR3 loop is CASSESDTARGKLFF. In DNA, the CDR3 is TGTGCCAGCAGTGAATCGGACACAGCGAGGGGAAAACTGTTTTTT.

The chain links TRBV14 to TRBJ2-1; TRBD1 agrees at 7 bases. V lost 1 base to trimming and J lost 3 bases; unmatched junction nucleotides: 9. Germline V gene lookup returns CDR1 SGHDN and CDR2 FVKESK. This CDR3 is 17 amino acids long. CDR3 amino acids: CASSQGRGQRHYNEQFF. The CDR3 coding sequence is TGTGCCAGCAGCCAAGGTCGGGGACAGAGACACTACAATGAGCAGTTCTTC.

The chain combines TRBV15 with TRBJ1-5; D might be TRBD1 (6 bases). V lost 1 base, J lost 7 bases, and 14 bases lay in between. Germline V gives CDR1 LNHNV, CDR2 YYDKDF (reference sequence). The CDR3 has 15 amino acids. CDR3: CATSRGGARGQPQHF. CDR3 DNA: TGTGCCACCAGCAGAGGGGGGGCTCGGGGACAGCCCCAGCATTTT.

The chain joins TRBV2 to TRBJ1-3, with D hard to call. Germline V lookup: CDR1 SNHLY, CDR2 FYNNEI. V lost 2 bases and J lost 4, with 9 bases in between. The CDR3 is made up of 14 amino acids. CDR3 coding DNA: TGTGCCAGCAGTGAATGGACGTCGGGAAACACCATATATTTT. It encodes CASSEWTSGNTIYF.

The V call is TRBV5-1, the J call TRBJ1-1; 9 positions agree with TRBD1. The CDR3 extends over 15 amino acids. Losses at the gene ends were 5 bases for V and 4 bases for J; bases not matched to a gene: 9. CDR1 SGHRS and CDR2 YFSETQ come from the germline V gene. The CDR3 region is CASRMGQGRSTEAFF. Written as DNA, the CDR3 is TGCGCCAGCAGAATGGGACAGGGAAGGAGCACTGAAGCTTTCTTT.

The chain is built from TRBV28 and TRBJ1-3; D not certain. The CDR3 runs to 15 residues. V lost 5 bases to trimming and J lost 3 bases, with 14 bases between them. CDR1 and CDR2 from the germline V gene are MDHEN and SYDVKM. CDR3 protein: CASSLSRWDGNTIYF. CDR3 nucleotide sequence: TGTGCCAGCAGTCTGTCAAGATGGGATGGAAACACCATATATTTT.